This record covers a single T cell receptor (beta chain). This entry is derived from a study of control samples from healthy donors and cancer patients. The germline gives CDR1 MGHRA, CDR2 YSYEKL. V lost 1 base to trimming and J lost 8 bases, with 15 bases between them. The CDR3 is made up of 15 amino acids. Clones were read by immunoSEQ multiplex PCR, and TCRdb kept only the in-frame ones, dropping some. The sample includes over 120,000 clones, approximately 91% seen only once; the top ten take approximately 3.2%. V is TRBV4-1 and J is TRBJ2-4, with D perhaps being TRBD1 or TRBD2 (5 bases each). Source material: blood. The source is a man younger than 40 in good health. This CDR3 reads CASSQGPGGLDIQYF. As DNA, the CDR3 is TGCGCCAGCAGCCAAGGTCCTGGGGGTTTGGACATTCAGTACTTC.